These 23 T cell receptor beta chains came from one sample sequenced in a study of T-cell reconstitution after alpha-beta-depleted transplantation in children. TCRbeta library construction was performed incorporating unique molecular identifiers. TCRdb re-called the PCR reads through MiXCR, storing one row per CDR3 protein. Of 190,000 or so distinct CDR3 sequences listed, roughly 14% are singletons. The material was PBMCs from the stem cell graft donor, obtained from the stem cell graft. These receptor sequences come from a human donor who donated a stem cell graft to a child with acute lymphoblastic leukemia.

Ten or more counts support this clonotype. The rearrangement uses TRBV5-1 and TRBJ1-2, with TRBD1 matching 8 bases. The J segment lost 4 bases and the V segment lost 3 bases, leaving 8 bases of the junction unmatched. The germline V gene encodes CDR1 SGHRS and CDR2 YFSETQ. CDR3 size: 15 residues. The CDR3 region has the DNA TGCGCCAGCAGCTCGATCGACAGGGGTGGCTATGGCTACACCTTC. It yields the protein CASSSIDRGGYGYTF. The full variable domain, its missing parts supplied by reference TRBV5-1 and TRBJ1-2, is KAGVTQTPRYLIKTRGQQVTLSCSPISGHRSVSWYQQTPGQGLQFLFEYFSETQRNKGNFPGRFSGRQFSNSRSEMNVSTLELGDSALYLCASSSIDRGGYGYTFGSGTRLTVV.

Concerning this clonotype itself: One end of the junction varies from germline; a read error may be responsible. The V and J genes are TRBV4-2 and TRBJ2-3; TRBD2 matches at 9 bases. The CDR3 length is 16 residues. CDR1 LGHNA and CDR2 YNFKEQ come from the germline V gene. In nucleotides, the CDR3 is TGTGCCAGCAGCCAAAGGACTAGCGAGAGCACAGCTACGCAGTATTTT. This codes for CASSQRTSESTATQYF.

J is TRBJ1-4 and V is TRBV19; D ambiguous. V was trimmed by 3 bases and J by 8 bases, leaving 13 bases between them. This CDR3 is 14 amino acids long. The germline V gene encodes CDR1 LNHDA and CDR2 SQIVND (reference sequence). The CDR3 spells CASSISNTPEKLFF. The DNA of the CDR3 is TGTGCCAGTAGTATCTCCAACACCCCCGAAAAACTGTTTTTT.

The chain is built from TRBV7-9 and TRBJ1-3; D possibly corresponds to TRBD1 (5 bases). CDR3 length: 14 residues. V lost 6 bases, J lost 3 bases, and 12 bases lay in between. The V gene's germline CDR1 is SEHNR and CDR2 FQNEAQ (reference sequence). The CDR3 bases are TGTGCCAGCAGATCCGGGGCATATGGAAACACCATATATTTT. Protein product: CASRSGAYGNTIYF.

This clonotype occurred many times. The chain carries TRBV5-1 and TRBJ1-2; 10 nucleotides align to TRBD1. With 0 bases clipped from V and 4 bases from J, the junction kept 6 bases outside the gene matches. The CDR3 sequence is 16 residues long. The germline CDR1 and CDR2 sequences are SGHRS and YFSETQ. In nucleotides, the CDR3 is TGCGCCAGCAGCTTGGAAGGGACAGGGGCCCTCTATGGCTACACCTTC. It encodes CASSLEGTGALYGYTF.

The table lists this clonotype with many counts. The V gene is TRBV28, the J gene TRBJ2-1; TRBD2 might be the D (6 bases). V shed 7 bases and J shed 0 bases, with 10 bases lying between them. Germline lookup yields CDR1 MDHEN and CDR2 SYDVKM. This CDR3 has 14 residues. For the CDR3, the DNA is TGTGCCAGCACCGCGACTAGCTCCTACAATGAGCAGTTCTTC. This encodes CASTATSSYNEQFF.

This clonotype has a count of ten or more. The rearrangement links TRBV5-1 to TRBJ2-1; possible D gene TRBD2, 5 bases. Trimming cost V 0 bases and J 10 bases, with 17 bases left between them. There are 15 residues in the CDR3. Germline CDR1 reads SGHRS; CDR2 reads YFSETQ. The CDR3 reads CASSLEDFRIGEQFF. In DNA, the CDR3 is TGCGCCAGCAGCTTGGAGGACTTCCGTATAGGGGAGCAGTTCTTC.

In nucleotides, the CDR3 is TGTGCCAGCAGCTTGGCGGGAGAACGGTTCTTC. Its translation: CASSLAGERFF. The rearrangement links TRBV7-9 to TRBJ2-1; the match to TRBD2 covers 7 bases. V was clipped by 3 bases and J by 15 bases; unmatched bases: 5. CDR3 length: 11 amino acids. Germline values: CDR1 SEHNR, CDR2 FQNEAQ (reference sequence).

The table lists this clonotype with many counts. The CDR3 DNA reads as TGTGCCAGCTCTGGACTAGCGGGAGTGGGAGGAGAGACCCAGTACTTC. Amino acids: CASSGLAGVGGETQYF. This chain links TRBV12-3 or TRBV12-4 with TRBJ2-5; 13 bases align to TRBD2. The V segment lost 8 bases and the J segment 4 bases; nucleotides outside the gene matches: 10. This CDR3 region has 16 residues.

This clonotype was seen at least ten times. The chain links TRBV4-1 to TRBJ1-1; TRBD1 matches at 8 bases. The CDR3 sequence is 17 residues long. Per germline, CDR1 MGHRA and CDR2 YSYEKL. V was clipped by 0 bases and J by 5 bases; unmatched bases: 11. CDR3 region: CASSQDPGQGRGTEAFF. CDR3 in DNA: TGCGCCAGCAGCCAAGACCCCGGACAGGGAAGGGGGACTGAAGCTTTCTTT.

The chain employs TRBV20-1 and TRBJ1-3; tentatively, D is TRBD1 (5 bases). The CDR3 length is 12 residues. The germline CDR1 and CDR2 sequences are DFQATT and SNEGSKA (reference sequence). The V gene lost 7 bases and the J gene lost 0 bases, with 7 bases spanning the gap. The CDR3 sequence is CSGQTSGNTIYF. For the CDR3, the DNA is TGCAGTGGACAGACCTCTGGAAACACCATATATTTT.

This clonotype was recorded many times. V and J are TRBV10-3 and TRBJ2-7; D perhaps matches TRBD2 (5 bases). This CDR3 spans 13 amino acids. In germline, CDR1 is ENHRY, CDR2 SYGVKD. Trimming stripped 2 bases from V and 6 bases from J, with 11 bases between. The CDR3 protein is CAISEAAAGEQYF. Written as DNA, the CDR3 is TGTGCCATCAGTGAGGCAGCCGCGGGCGAGCAGTACTTC.

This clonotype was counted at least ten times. The CDR3 DNA follows: TGTGCCAGCAGCCGCGACAGCGGGACTGCAACTAATGAAAAACTGTTTTTT. Protein sequence: CASSRDSGTATNEKLFF. The V call is TRBV7-6, the J call TRBJ1-4; D is perhaps TRBD1 (5 bases). This CDR3 has 17 amino acids. CDR1 and CDR2 from the germline V gene are SGHVS and FNYEAQ. The V gene lost 5 bases and the J gene lost 0 bases, with 16 bases spanning the gap.

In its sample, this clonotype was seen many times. The CDR3 is CASRWGTDTQYF. The CDR3 nucleotides are TGTGCCAGCAGGTGGGGCACAGATACGCAGTATTTT. The chain is built from TRBV25-1 and TRBJ2-3; D is unclear. The V end lost 6 bases, the J end lost 1 base, and 5 bases lay between the germline ends. Germline V CDR1 and CDR2: MGHDK, SYGVNS. The CDR3 has 12 amino acids.

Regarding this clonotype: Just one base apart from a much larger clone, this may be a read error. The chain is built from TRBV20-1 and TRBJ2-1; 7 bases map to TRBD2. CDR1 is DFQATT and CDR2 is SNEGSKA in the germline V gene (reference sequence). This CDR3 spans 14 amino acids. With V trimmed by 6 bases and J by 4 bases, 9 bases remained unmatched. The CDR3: CSAHGTSVYNEQFF. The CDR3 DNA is TGCAGTGCGCACGGTACTAGCGTATACAATGAGCAGTTCTTC.

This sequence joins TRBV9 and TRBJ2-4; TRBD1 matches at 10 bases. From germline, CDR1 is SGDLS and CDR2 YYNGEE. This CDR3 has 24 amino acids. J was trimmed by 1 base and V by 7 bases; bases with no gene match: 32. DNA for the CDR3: TGTGCCAGCCGCGGGGGTCGAAAACGACAGGGGGCGCGTTTTGGACCCTCGGCCAAAAACATTCAGTACTTC. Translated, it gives CASRGGRKRQGARFGPSAKNIQYF.

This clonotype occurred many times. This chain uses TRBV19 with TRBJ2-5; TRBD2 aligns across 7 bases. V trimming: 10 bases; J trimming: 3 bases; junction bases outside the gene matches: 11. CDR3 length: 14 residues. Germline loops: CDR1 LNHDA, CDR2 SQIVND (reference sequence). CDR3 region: CAITLGGFEETQYF. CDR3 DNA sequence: TGTGCCATCACATTGGGAGGGTTTGAAGAGACCCAGTACTTC.

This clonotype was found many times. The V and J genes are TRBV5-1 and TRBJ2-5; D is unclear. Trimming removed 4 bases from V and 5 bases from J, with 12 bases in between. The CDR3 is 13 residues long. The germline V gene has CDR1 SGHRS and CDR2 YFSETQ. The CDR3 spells CASSLSSWETQYF. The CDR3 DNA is TGCGCCAGCAGCCTTAGTTCTTGGGAGACCCAGTACTTC.

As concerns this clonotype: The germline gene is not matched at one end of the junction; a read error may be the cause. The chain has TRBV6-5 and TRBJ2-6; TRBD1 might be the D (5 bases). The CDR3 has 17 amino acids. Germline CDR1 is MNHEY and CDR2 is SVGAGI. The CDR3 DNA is TGTGCCAGCAGTTACAGCCGTGGGGCCTCTGGGGCCAACGGCCTGACTTTC. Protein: CASSYSRGASGANGLTF.

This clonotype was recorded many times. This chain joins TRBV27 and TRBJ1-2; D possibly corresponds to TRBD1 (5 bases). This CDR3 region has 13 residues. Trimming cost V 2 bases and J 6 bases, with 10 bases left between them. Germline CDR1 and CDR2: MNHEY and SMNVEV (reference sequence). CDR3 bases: TGTGCCAGCAGTTTAAATGGGGCGAATGGCTACACCTTC. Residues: CASSLNGANGYTF.

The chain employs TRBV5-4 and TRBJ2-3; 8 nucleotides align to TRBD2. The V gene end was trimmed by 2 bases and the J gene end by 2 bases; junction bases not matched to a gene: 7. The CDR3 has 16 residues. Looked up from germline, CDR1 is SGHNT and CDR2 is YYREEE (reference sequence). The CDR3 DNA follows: TGTGCCAGCAGCTTATCCGGCGGGGGGAACACAGATACGCAGTATTTT. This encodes CASSLSGGGNTDTQYF.

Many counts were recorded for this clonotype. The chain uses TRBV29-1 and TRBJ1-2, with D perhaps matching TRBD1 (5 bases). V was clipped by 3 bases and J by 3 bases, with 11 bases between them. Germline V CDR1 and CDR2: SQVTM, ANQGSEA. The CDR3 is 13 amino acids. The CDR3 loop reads CSVDQPGDYGYTF. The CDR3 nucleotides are TGCAGCGTTGACCAGCCGGGGGACTATGGCTACACCTTC.

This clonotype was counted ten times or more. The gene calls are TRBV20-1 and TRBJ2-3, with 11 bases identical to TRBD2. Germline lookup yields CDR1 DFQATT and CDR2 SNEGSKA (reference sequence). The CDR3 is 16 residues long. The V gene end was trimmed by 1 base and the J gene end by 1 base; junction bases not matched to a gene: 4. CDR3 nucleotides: TGCAGTGCTAGAGGGATACTAGCGGGGGGCACAGATACGCAGTATTTT. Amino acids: CSARGILAGGTDTQYF.